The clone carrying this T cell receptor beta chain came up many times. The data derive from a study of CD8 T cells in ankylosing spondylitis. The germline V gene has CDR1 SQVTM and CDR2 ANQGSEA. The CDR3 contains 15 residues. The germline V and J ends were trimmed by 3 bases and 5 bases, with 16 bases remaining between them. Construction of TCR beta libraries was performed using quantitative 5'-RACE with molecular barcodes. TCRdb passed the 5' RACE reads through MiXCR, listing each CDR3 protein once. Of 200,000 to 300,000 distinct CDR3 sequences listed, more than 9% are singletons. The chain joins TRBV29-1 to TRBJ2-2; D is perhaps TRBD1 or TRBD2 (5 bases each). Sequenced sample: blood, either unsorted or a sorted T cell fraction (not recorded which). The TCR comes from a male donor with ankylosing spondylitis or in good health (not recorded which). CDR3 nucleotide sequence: TGCAGCGTTGACATGGGACGAGGAGGAACCGGGGAGCTGTTTTTT. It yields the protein CSVDMGRGGTGELFF.